One and the same sample provided the 28 T cell receptor beta chains below, sequenced in a study of cytomegalovirus exposure and HLA in healthy donors. TCRdb's table, derived via immunoSEQ multiplex PCR, lists solely in-frame clones and lacks some. The sample carries 150,000 or so clones, approximately 90% recorded once. Specimen: PBMCs. Receptor source: a woman in her 30s in good health and CMV-seropositive.

This clone was counted once. The rearrangement uses TRBV28 and TRBJ2-2, with D possibly matching TRBD1 (5 bases). V shed 5 bases and J shed 2 bases, with 9 bases lying between them. CDR1 is MDHEN and CDR2 is SYDVKM in the germline V gene. This CDR3 has 14 residues. The CDR3 nucleotides are TGTGCCAGCAGTCGAGGACATAACACCGGGGAGCTGTTTTTT. Protein sequence: CASSRGHNTGELFF.

The V gene is TRBV7-3, the J gene TRBJ2-3; D is possibly TRBD2 (6 bases). The germline V gene has CDR1 SGHTA and CDR2 FQGTGA. This CDR3 has 12 residues. With 4 bases removed from V and 5 bases from J, the gap between germline ends came to 7 bases. The CDR3 loop is CASSSGEDTQYF. The CDR3 DNA reads TGTGCCAGCAGCTCGGGGGAAGATACGCAGTATTTT.

The chain recombines TRBV7-9 with TRBJ1-2, with 7 positions matching TRBD1. Germline trimming cut 5 bases from V and 3 bases from J; bases unmatched to any gene: 6. The germline CDR1 and CDR2 sequences are SEHNR and FQNEAQ (reference sequence). The CDR3 extends over 14 amino acids. CDR3 in DNA: TGTGCCAGCAGCGAACTCGACAGGGACTATGGCTACACCTTC. Encoded protein: CASSELDRDYGYTF.

J is TRBJ1-1 and V is TRBV28; TRBD1 aligns across 9 bases. V shed 5 bases and J 5 bases; nucleotides not matched to a gene: 3. The CDR3 extends over 13 amino acids. Germline loops: CDR1 MDHEN, CDR2 SYDVKM. The CDR3 bases are TGTGCCAGCAGTCCGACAGGGGGTACTGAAGCTTTCTTT. This gives the protein CASSPTGGTEAFF.

This clone was detected only once. V is TRBV27 and J is TRBJ2-2; D possibly corresponds to TRBD1 (5 bases). V lost 0 bases, J lost 5 bases, and 10 bases lay in between. Per the germline V gene, CDR1 is MNHEY and CDR2 is SMNVEV (reference sequence). This CDR3 has 15 residues. The CDR3 nucleotides are TGTGCCAGCAGTTTATCGATCAGGGCAACCGGGGAGCTGTTTTTT. Amino acid sequence: CASSLSIRATGELFF.

The chain links TRBV18 to TRBJ2-1, with no clear D. CDR3 length: 15 amino acids. Germline V gene sequence: CDR1 KGHSH, CDR2 LQKENI. Trimming pared 6 bases from V and 3 bases from J, leaving 15 bases between. The CDR3 coding sequence is TGTGCCAGCTCGCGTCTAGGCGCTTTCTACAATGAGCAGTTCTTC. Translation: CASSRLGAFYNEQFF.

The rearrangement links TRBV7-2 to TRBJ1-6; the D is unclear. Germline V gives CDR1 SGHTA, CDR2 FQGNSA. With 3 bases removed from V and 9 bases from J, the gap between germline ends came to 12 bases. CDR3 length equals 14 residues. CDR3 amino acids: CASSFSQATSPLHF. CDR3 nucleotides: TGTGCCAGCAGCTTCTCCCAAGCTACTTCACCCCTCCACTTT.

The J gene is TRBJ2-7, the V gene TRBV16; a weak D match, TRBD2 (6 bases). Germline CDR1 is KGHSY and CDR2 is FQNENV. The CDR3 sequence is 14 residues long. V was clipped by 7 bases and J by 2 bases, with 15 bases between them. This chain's CDR3 is CASTISGFTYEQYF. CDR3 DNA: TGTGCCAGCACGATTAGCGGATTTACCTACGAGCAGTACTTC.

The rearrangement links TRBV2 to TRBJ2-3; D unclear. The CDR3 length is 14 residues. Germline CDR1 SNHLY, CDR2 FYNNEI. V was clipped by 4 bases and J by 3 bases, with 11 bases between them. This chain's CDR3 is CASSVKLGTDTQYF. As DNA, the CDR3 is TGTGCCAGCAGTGTTAAGCTAGGAACAGATACGCAGTATTTT.

This clone came up once. This rearrangement joins TRBV5-1 to TRBJ1-6; 10 nucleotides line up with TRBD1. The junction had 9 bases not matched to a gene; V was cut back by 0 bases and J by 0 bases. Germline lookup yields CDR1 SGHRS and CDR2 YFSETQ. This CDR3 is 20 amino acids long. Here the CDR3 reads CASSLALTGGSSSYNSPLHF. The CDR3 coding sequence is TGCGCCAGCAGCTTGGCATTGACAGGGGGCAGTAGCTCCTATAATTCACCCCTCCACTTT.

This chain joins TRBV27 and TRBJ2-4, with a tentative D call TRBD2 (7 bases). The CDR3 length is 15 residues. Per the germline V gene, CDR1 is MNHEY and CDR2 is SMNVEV (reference sequence). With 2 bases removed from V and 7 bases from J, the gap between germline ends came to 15 bases. As DNA, the CDR3 is TGTGCCAGCAGTTTAGGGGGGGGCCGCCTGAACATTCAGTACTTC. This encodes CASSLGGGRLNIQYF.

For this clone: One junction end disagrees with the germline gene, perhaps due to a read error. The same CDR3 arises from other DNA sequences in this sample as well. CDR3 sequence: CASSLVGDGEQYF. CDR3 DNA: TGTGCCAGTAGCTTAGTCGGAGATGGCGAGCAGTACTTC. This sequence joins TRBV11-2 and TRBJ2-7; no clear D. Germline V gene data show CDR1 as SGHAT and CDR2 as FQNNGV. This CDR3 has 13 residues.

The V and J genes are TRBV7-6 and TRBJ2-3, with D unresolved. Germline loops: CDR1 SGHVS, CDR2 FNYEAQ. The CDR3 totals 15 residues. Trimming left V 5 bases short and J 0 bases short, with 12 bases between. As DNA, the CDR3 is TGTGCCAGCAGCCCCACGGCGGCTAGCACAGATACGCAGTATTTT. This gives the protein CASSPTAASTDTQYF. The full variable domain, with the rest looked up from reference TRBV7-6 and TRBJ2-3, is GAGVSQSPRYKVTKRGQDVALRCDPISGHVSLYWYRQALGQGPEFLTYFNYEAQQDKSGLPNDRFSAERPEGSISTLTIQRTEQRDSAMYRCASSPTAASTDTQYFGPGTRLTVL.

This clone was counted once. This sequence joins TRBV5-4 and TRBJ1-1; no clear D gene. V shed 3 bases and J shed 0 bases, with 21 bases lying between them. CDR1 is SGHNT and CDR2 is YYREEE in the germline V gene (reference sequence). The CDR3 spans 18 residues. CDR3 amino acids: CASSSSQSWPIMNTEAFF. The CDR3 DNA is TGTGCCAGCAGCTCGTCGCAGTCCTGGCCCATTATGAACACTGAAGCTTTCTTT.

The gene calls are TRBV29-1 and TRBJ2-7, with a tentative D call TRBD2 (7 bases). Per the germline V gene, CDR1 is SQVTM and CDR2 is ANQGSEA. CDR3 length: 14 residues. V lost 6 bases and J 4 bases, leaving 19 bases between the germline ends. The DNA for the CDR3 is TGCAGCGTGGGGGGGCCTTCCACCTCTTACGAGCAGTACTTC. Translated: CSVGGPSTSYEQYF.

This sequence joins TRBV18 and TRBJ1-1, with D possibly matching TRBD1 (6 bases). Trimming took off 1 base at V and 7 bases at J, with 7 bases between the two ends. Germline V gene data show CDR1 as KGHSH and CDR2 as LQKENI. This CDR3 has 12 amino acids. As DNA, the CDR3 is TGTGCCAGCTCACCACGGGACATTGAAGCTTTCTTT. Its protein product is CASSPRDIEAFF.

This chain joins TRBV2 and TRBJ2-5, with D maybe TRBD2 (5 bases). CDR3 length equals 14 residues. V gave up 5 bases and J gave up 5 bases, with 15 bases separating them. Germline V gene data show CDR1 as SNHLY and CDR2 as FYNNEI. The CDR3 bases are TGTGCCAGCAGTTCCCAGCGGCGCGGGGAGACCCAGTACTTC. This encodes CASSSQRRGETQYF.

This clone was found once. The gene calls are TRBV19 and TRBJ2-3; 8 positions match TRBD1. Germline CDR1 is LNHDA and CDR2 is SQIVND (reference sequence). Losses at the gene ends were 4 bases for V and 3 bases for J; bases not matched to a gene: 6. The CDR3 sequence is 15 residues long. CDR3 region: CASSRHGQGTDTQYF. CDR3 bases: TGTGCCAGTAGTAGACACGGACAGGGAACAGATACGCAGTATTTT.

This clone was detected only once. The chain joins TRBV2 to TRBJ2-3, with a weak D call TRBD1 (5 bases). V shed 6 bases and J shed 0 bases, with 10 bases lying between them. The CDR3 is 14 residues long. The V gene's germline CDR1 is SNHLY and CDR2 FYNNEI. The CDR3 DNA follows: TGTGCCAGCAGGGCAGGGTTAAGCACAGATACGCAGTATTTT. Amino acids: CASRAGLSTDTQYF.

This rearrangement joins TRBV11-1 to TRBJ2-5, with D unresolved. Trimming stripped 5 bases from V and 5 bases from J, with 15 bases between. Germline assignment: CDR1 SGHAT and CDR2 FQDESV (reference sequence). CDR3 length: 14 residues. The CDR3, as DNA: TGTGCCAGCAGCGCACTCCGGGTACGGGAGACCCAGTACTTC. This gives the protein CASSALRVRETQYF. Combining the CDR3 with reference TRBV11-1 and TRBJ2-5 gives the whole variable domain EAEVAQSPRYKITEKSQAVAFWCDPISGHATLYWYRQILGQGPELLVQFQDESVVDDSQLPKDRFSAERLKGVDSTLKIQPAELGDSAMYLCASSALRVRETQYFGPGTRLLVL.

The V gene is TRBV9, the J gene TRBJ2-1; maybe TRBD2 (6 bases). Per germline, CDR1 SGDLS and CDR2 YYNGEE. Trimming pared 4 bases from V and 2 bases from J, leaving 19 bases between. The CDR3 consists of 17 residues. Written as DNA, the CDR3 is TGTGCCAGCAGCTCCCATACCGGGACTGGGACCTACAATGAGCAGTTCTTC. This sequence encodes CASSSHTGTGTYNEQFF.

The V gene is TRBV2, the J gene TRBJ1-4; no reliable D call. The CDR3 has 12 residues. V was clipped by 6 bases and J by 6 bases, with 8 bases between them. CDR1 and CDR2 (germline): SNHLY, FYNNEI. The CDR3 sequence is CASSPTYEKLFF. The CDR3 DNA follows: TGTGCCAGCAGCCCCACTTATGAAAAACTGTTTTTT.

J is TRBJ2-7 and V is TRBV27; 10 bases map to TRBD2. The CDR3 runs to 15 residues. Germline values: CDR1 MNHEY, CDR2 SMNVEV (reference sequence). V lost 5 bases, J lost 1 base, and 5 bases stayed unmatched. DNA for the CDR3: TGTGCCAGCAGTCCGTCTAGCGGGGGTTCCTACGAGCAGTACTTC. It is translated as CASSPSSGGSYEQYF.

The chain links TRBV27 to TRBJ2-7; D gene unclear. The CDR3 is 14 amino acids. V was cut by 4 bases and J by 5 bases, with 15 bases left in between. The germline gives CDR1 MNHEY, CDR2 SMNVEV (reference sequence). CDR3 nucleotide sequence: TGTGCCAGCAGTTCTATCCCCCCTCGGGACGAGCAGTACTTC. It encodes CASSSIPPRDEQYF.

This clone appeared a few times. The rearrangement uses TRBV2 and TRBJ1-2, with 10 bases aligning to TRBD1. The CDR3 sequence is 13 residues long. Germline V CDR1 and CDR2: SNHLY, FYNNEI. The V and J ends lost 8 bases and 5 bases, in that order; junction bases with no gene match: 5. Written as DNA, the CDR3 is TGTGCCAGCGGACAGGGGGAGAGGTATGGCTACACCTTC. Protein sequence: CASGQGERYGYTF.

This chain uses TRBV6-6 with TRBJ2-2; 8 bases agree with TRBD1. The CDR3 has 16 residues. The germline gives CDR1 MNHNY, CDR2 SVGAGI (reference sequence). The V segment lost 6 bases and the J segment 5 bases; nucleotides outside the gene matches: 11. The CDR3 loop is CASRPITGGGTGELFF. DNA of the CDR3: TGTGCCAGCAGACCAATCACAGGGGGTGGGACCGGGGAGCTGTTTTTT.

This chain links TRBV2 with TRBJ1-2; D remains unclear. The CDR3 covers 13 residues. Germline CDR1 SNHLY, CDR2 FYNNEI. V was trimmed by 8 bases and J by 4 bases, leaving 14 bases between them. The CDR3 protein is CASSVGLVYGYTF. The CDR3 DNA sequence: TGTGCCAGCTCTGTAGGACTGGTCTATGGCTACACCTTC.

This clone turned up a few times. The V and J genes are TRBV5-1 and TRBJ2-5, with TRBD2 matching 9 bases. Germline V gene data show CDR1 as SGHRS and CDR2 as YFSETQ. V gave up 4 bases and J gave up 1 base; unmatched junction bases: 5. This CDR3 comprises 15 residues. CDR3 nucleotides: TGCGCCAGCAGCCCGGGACTAGCAGCCCAAGAGACCCAGTACTTC. Translating gives CASSPGLAAQETQYF.